Below, one TCR beta chain is given with its context. A read error may account for a junction end that differs from germline. TCRdb re-derived calls from the 5' RACE reads in MiXCR, one entry per CDR3 protein. The data contain more than 1.5 million distinct CDR3 sequences, around 33% of them seen just once; the ten biggest clones take up about 0.27%. These data originate in a study of identical twins. Germline V gene data show CDR1 as SGHNT and CDR2 as YYREEE (reference sequence). This CDR3 is 12 amino acids long. The chain links TRBV5-4 to TRBJ2-1, with a possible D match to TRBD1 (6 bases). The TCR sequence derives from a newborn girl in good health. The specimen sequenced was cord blood. CDR3 loop: CASGLDSNEQFF. In DNA, the CDR3 is TGTGCCAGCGGCTTGGACAGCAATGAGCAGTTCTTC.